Reported below is one T cell receptor beta chain. MiXCR, run by TCRdb on the 5' RACE reads, gives a single entry per CDR3 protein. Here the sample spans around 370,000 distinct CDR3 sequences, roughly 21% being singletons. CDR1 and CDR2 from the germline V gene are PRHDT and FYEKMQ (reference sequence). Trimming took off 5 bases at V and 4 bases at J, with 15 bases between the two ends. The length of the CDR3 is 14 residues. This record belongs to a study of T-cell memory formation after mild COVID-19. The V call is TRBV13, the J call TRBJ2-7; D possibly corresponds to TRBD2 (6 bases). The sequence came from an adult woman who had mild COVID-19 (a few samples of this study predate the infection). Cell type and time point are not known. Sequencing was performed on PBMCs or a T cell subset sorted from them (not recorded which). DNA for the CDR3: TGTGCCAGCAGCGGTAGGCGGGACCTTTACGAGCAGTACTTC. It yields the protein CASSGRRDLYEQYF.